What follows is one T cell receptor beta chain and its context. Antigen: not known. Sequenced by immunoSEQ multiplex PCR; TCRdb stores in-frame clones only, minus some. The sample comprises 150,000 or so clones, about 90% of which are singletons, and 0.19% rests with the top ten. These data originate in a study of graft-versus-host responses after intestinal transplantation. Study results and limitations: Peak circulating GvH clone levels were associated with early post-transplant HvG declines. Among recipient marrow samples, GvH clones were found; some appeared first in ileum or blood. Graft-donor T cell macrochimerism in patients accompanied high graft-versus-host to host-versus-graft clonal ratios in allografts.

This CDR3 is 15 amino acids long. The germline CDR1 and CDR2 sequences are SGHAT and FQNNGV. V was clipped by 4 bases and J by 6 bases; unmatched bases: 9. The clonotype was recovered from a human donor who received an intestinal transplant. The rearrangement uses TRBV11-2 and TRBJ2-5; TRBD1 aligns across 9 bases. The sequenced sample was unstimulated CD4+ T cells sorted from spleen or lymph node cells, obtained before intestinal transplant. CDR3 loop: CASSSRTGGAQTQYF. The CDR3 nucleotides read TGTGCCAGCAGCTCCCGAACAGGGGGCGCGCAGACCCAGTACTTC.